This T cell receptor (beta chain) was sequenced in a study of shared clonotypes between healthy human individuals (TCRdb year 2020). With respect to the entire study: Three men and two women, aged 18 to 49 years, made up the cohort. Per donor, three plates each were used for CD4 naive and CD4 memory, two for CD8 naive, and one for CD8 memory. To increase sequencing depth and limit assay-specific biases, TCR repertoire library preparation and sequencing were carried out by different laboratories using diverse techniques. To estimate repertoire size and how much clonotypes are shared between individuals, the study performed deep sequencing of blood TCR repertoires from roughly five healthy adults. Between about 0.9 and 10 billion PBMCs per donor were obtained by leukapheresis.

A word on this clone: It lacks a known antigen. No much larger clone is present one base from it, and per-base qualities are unavailable.

Using the deep immunoSEQ assay, multiplex PCR amplified TCR CDR3 regions from genomic DNA. Extracted genomic DNA from each cell subset was distributed evenly across all wells of several immunoSEQ 96-well plates, and each plate was treated as a replicate. For sorted subsets, approximately 210 ng genomic DNA, equal to tens of thousands of T cell genomes, was loaded into each replicate PCR. Purified libraries were quantified with a Qubit 3.0 fluorometer, sized on a Bioanalyzer 2100, and re-quantified with the KAPA Library Quantification kit. Every immunoSEQ 96-well plate was sequenced on a dedicated single-read 150-cycle Illumina NextSeq 550 flow cell. Turning to the authors' computational methods: The immunoSEQ output contained only junctional sequences without quality scores, so filtering could not match that applied to full-length reads. Sequences were annotated with PyIR, a Python wrapper for IgBLAST v1.9, using IMGT germline references to assign V/J genes and CDR3. Reads were filtered out if the reads had weak V/J assignments (E-value above 1e-6), no CDR3, stop codons, out-of-frame junctions, or ambiguous translated residues. V3J clonotypes were defined by identical inferred V gene, J gene, and CDR3 amino acid sequence. Percentage overlap between repertoires was computed as shared unique clonotypes divided by the size of the smaller repertoire. Repertoire richness was assessed with RTK rarefaction, the Chao1 estimator, and Recon v2.1 estimates of unobserved clonotypes. OLGA was used to compute generation probabilities for all TCRbeta clonotypes that the gDNA method yielded from a handful of donors. Here the immuneACCESS table is served through TCRdb, limited to in-frame sequences with V and J called. Missing clones are a known gap in these copies; in checked studies unresolved V genes cover under half, and the rest lacks a known reason. D and trimming come from the DNA, and the V and J calls and clone size come from that table. The sample table lists 2 million to 2.5 million clones, about 95% of them with a count of one. About 1.1% of the sample is held by the ten biggest clonotypes.

CD8 naive samples were obtained by positive selection for CCR7 among CD45RO-negative cells, yielding a CD45RA+CCR7+ population from which TemRA cells were excluded. Healthy HIV-negative adults with no recently reported acute infections or vaccinations were included as donors. All donors were Caucasian adults living in Nashville, Tennessee, USA. Blood was collected by leukapheresis, and PBMCs were isolated by Ficoll-Histopaque density gradient centrifugation and then cryopreserved in liquid nitrogen vapor phase. Purity and quantity of every magnetically sorted T cell population were checked by analytical flow cytometry. Genomic DNA was isolated from each sorted fraction and quantified by UV absorbance on a Nanodrop 2000c. Points the paper makes about the study in general: Sampling was restricted to blood, and TCR repertoires in tissue are likely to differ from TCR repertoires in blood. Incomplete sequencing was indicated by rarefaction of sorted-subset datasets, despite the large sequencing depth. Clonotypes shared by all four sorted-subset donors showed higher generation probabilities than non-shared clonotypes. The genetic and exposure-history diversity represented was limited by the small number of donors. Based on pairwise subsampling, the degree of clonotype sharing among donors was expected to be affected by sequencing depth. Naive subsets generally had larger estimated clonotype richness than memory subsets did. Sharing across a few donors was observed for about 5% of naive CD4, under 4% of naive CD8, about 2.3% of memory CD4, and around 0.4% of memory CD8 clonotypes.

From a lookup of the germline V gene (reference sequence), CDR1 and CDR2 are LNHDA and SQIVND. Measured from the cysteine to the phenylalanine, the CDR3 is 13 residues long. The read is trimmed to its CDR3 DNA, 39 bases read in frame from base 1. V is cut back by 7 bases and J by 4 bases, with 4 bases in the junction unmatched. The receptor comes from a man between 18 and 35 years old in good health. The sequencing input was naive CD8+ T cells sorted from blood. The sample's cell subset or site label, decoded: CD45RA+CCR7+. The rearrangement joined TRBV19 to TRBJ2-7; TRBD2 lines up with 10 middle nucleotides. The CDR3 sequence is CASNPSGSYEQYF. The DNA sequence reads TGTGCCAGTAATCCTAGCGGGAGTTACGAGCAGTACTTC.